This T cell receptor (beta chain) was captured in a study of blood T cell repertoires in COVID-19. The method was immunoSEQ multiplex PCR; TCRdb's version includes in-frame clones alone and lacks a portion of them. The sample has over 70,000 clones, 70% to 90% seen once. Germline-derived CDR1 and CDR2 are LNHDA and SQIVND (reference sequence). The CDR3 runs to 14 residues. Trimming took 5 bases from V and 5 from J; bases not matched to a gene: 8. This clonotype was obtained from a human donor in a cohort sampled during active COVID-19. The chain recombines TRBV19 with TRBJ1-1; TRBD1 matches 7 bases. Source material: peripheral blood. CDR3 region: CASSLIDRDTEAFF. The CDR3 region has the DNA TGTGCCAGTAGTCTAATAGACAGGGATACTGAAGCTTTCTTT. The variable domain in full, completed from reference TRBV19 and TRBJ1-1, reads DGGITQSPKYLFRKEGQNVTLSCEQNLNHDAMYWYRQDPGQGLRLIYYSQIVNDFQKGDIAEGYSVSREKKESFPLTVTSAQKNPTAFYLCASSLIDRDTEAFFGQGTRLTVV.